The 18 T cell receptor beta chains below come from one sample, sequenced in a study of blood T cells in healthy people across ages. The use of a sample-barcoded 5' primer and a J-beta primer mix characterized a second PCR of about 7 to 12 cycles. TCRdb processed the 5' RACE reads anew with MiXCR; each CDR3 protein has one entry. The table lists about 1.8 million distinct CDR3 sequences, around 50% of them singletons. Sequencing input: blood. Receptors were obtained from a woman aged 40 to 49 in good health.

This chain links TRBV5-5 with TRBJ2-1; D is perhaps TRBD1 (6 bases). The V end was cut by 4 bases, the J end by 0 bases, with 14 bases between. This CDR3 is 16 amino acids long. Germline CDR1 is SGHKS and CDR2 is YYEKEE (reference sequence). For the CDR3, the DNA is TGTGCCAGCAGCGCGGACAGACTCAGCTCCTACAATGAGCAGTTCTTC. This codes for CASSADRLSSYNEQFF.

The rearrangement joins TRBV10-3 to TRBJ1-5; D perhaps matches TRBD1 (5 bases). The germline CDR1 and CDR2 sequences are ENHRY and SYGVKD. This CDR3 contains 15 residues. Trimming took 5 bases from V and 0 from J, leaving 11 bases between them. CDR3 sequence (DNA): TGTGCCATCAGTTCTGACAGTATTAGCAATCAGCCCCAGCATTTT. Amino acids: CAISSDSISNQPQHF.

The chain joins TRBV20-1 to TRBJ2-1; 7 nucleotides line up with TRBD2. Near its end, the DNA agrees better with TRBJ2-7, so the J call may be wrong. The CDR3 sequence is 16 residues long. The germline CDR1 and CDR2 sequences are DFQATT and SNEGSKA (reference sequence). This CDR3 reads CSASQMGGSSYIEQYF. In nucleotides, the CDR3 is TGCAGTGCTAGCCAAATGGGAGGGAGCTCCTACATTGAGCAGTACTTC.

In the case of this clonotype: The germline gene is not matched at one end of the junction; a read error may be the cause. V is TRBV7-7 and J is TRBJ2-3; D is possibly TRBD2 (7 bases). CDR1 and CDR2 (germline): SSHAT, FNYEAQ (reference sequence). The CDR3 has 14 amino acids. Here the CDR3 DNA reads TGTGCTAGCATCTCGGGGGGCGGAACAGATACGCAGTATTTT. Translating it yields CASISGGGTDTQYF.

The count of this clonotype is one. The CDR3 coding sequence is TGTGCCAGCAGCTTAGTTAACGGCGGGGGGTCCAGCTCCTACAATGAGCAGTTCTTC. Its protein is CASSLVNGGGSSSYNEQFF. The rearrangement joins TRBV7-6 to TRBJ2-1, with 8 bases lining up with TRBD2. The CDR3 has 19 amino acids. Germline V CDR1 and CDR2: SGHVS, FNYEAQ. J was trimmed by 0 bases and V by 1 base; bases with no gene match: 11.

The chain links TRBV5-6 to TRBJ2-7; D possibly corresponds to TRBD2 (5 bases). CDR1 and CDR2 from the germline V gene are SGHDT and YYEEEE. Trimming removed 4 bases from V and 6 bases from J, with 11 bases in between. CDR3 size: 12 residues. Written as DNA, the CDR3 is TGTGCCAGCAGCCCCGCCCTAGCCGAGCAGTACTTC. Amino acid sequence: CASSPALAEQYF.

The V and J genes are TRBV27 and TRBJ1-2; D unclear. Trimming took off 0 bases at V and 8 bases at J, with 10 bases between the two ends. The CDR3 is 13 amino acids. The germline gives CDR1 MNHEY, CDR2 SMNVEV (reference sequence). The CDR3 coding sequence is TGTGCCAGCAGTTTATCTCCGGCGGGCGGCTACACCTTC. This codes for CASSLSPAGGYTF.

This clonotype has a handful of counts. The J gene is TRBJ1-2, the V gene TRBV4-1, with D uncertain. V was cut by 9 bases and J by 3 bases, with 14 bases left in between. Germline CDR1 MGHRA, CDR2 YSYEKL. The CDR3 spans 13 residues. The CDR3 bases are TGCGCCAGTCGCGCGGATATGGACTATGGCTACACCTTC. Its translation: CASRADMDYGYTF.

The CDR3 region has the DNA TGTGCCAGCAGTTACTCGACCCCGAAGGGAGCTTTCTTT. It encodes CASSYSTPKGAFF. This chain connects TRBV6-2 or TRBV6-3 to TRBJ1-1; D is undetermined. The CDR3 contains 13 residues. V dropped 0 bases and J dropped 10 bases, with 12 bases sitting between them. Germline CDR1 reads MNHEY; CDR2 reads SVGEGT.

The CDR3 region has the DNA TGTGCCAGCAGCCCCCTGTACCAAGAGACCCAGTACTTC. This sequence encodes CASSPLYQETQYF. The rearrangement links TRBV7-8 to TRBJ2-5; D not certain. The germline V and J ends were trimmed by 5 bases and 0 bases, with 7 bases remaining between them. The CDR3 spans 13 residues. Germline CDR1 SGHVS, CDR2 FQNEAQ.

This rearrangement joins TRBV6-6 to TRBJ1-1; perhaps TRBD1 as D (5 bases). V was trimmed by 11 bases and J by 5 bases, leaving 12 bases between them. CDR3 length: 11 amino acids. The V gene's germline CDR1 is MNHNY and CDR2 SVGAGI (reference sequence). As DNA, the CDR3 is TGTGCCGTAGACGGGGGGACTGAAGCTTTCTTT. Translated, it gives CAVDGGTEAFF.

The chain joins TRBV27 to TRBJ2-6; TRBD2 agrees at 15 bases. From germline, CDR1 is MNHEY and CDR2 SMNVEV (reference sequence). The CDR3 runs to 19 residues. The junction had 7 bases not matched to a gene; V was cut back by 5 bases and J by 2 bases. The CDR3: CASSPRTSGGATGANVLTF. The CDR3 DNA is TGTGCCAGCAGTCCCCGGACTAGCGGGGGGGCTACTGGGGCCAACGTCCTGACTTTC.

This clonotype was picked up one time. The chain is built from TRBV6-1 and TRBJ2-3; 7 bases line up with TRBD1. CDR3 length: 17 residues. Germline lookup yields CDR1 MNHNS and CDR2 SASEGT. The ends lost 6 bases at V and 6 bases at J; junction bases unmatched: 18. The CDR3 loop is CASRRTWDRSTLDTQYF. For the CDR3, the DNA is TGTGCCAGCAGACGAACCTGGGACAGATCGACCCTTGATACGCAGTATTTT.

The rearrangement links TRBV7-9 to TRBJ1-1; D is possibly TRBD1 (5 bases). Trimming removed 3 bases from V and 11 bases from J, with 7 bases in between. CDR1 and CDR2 from the germline V gene are SEHNR and FQNEAQ (reference sequence). CDR3 length: 10 residues. The DNA of the CDR3 is TGTGCCAGCAGCTTGGGGGGTGCTTTCTTT. Protein sequence: CASSLGGAFF.

This clonotype was counted only a few times. The chain employs TRBV29-1 and TRBJ1-2, with 8 bases identical to TRBD1. V dropped 6 bases and J dropped 7; count of bases not matched to a gene: 10. The germline V gene encodes CDR1 SQVTM and CDR2 ANQGSEA. The CDR3 is made up of 13 amino acids. The CDR3 is CSVLPQGAGGYTF. CDR3 bases: TGCAGCGTCTTACCTCAGGGGGCGGGTGGCTACACCTTC.

This clonotype has just a few counts. The V gene is TRBV2, the J gene TRBJ1-6; D unclear. From germline, CDR1 is SNHLY and CDR2 FYNNEI. Trimming cost V 6 bases and J 9 bases, with 18 bases left between them. This CDR3 has 15 amino acids. This CDR3 is CASRPTGSTGSPLHF. CDR3 nucleotide sequence: TGTGCCAGCAGACCAACCGGGAGTACGGGTTCACCCCTCCACTTT.

This clonotype was recorded only once. The V and J genes are TRBV7-3 and TRBJ1-6; 7 bases are shared with TRBD1. From germline, CDR1 is SGHTA and CDR2 FQGTGA. The trim removed 4 bases at V and 3 bases at J, leaving 6 bases unmatched. The CDR3 is made up of 16 amino acids. CDR3 loop: CASSWGDSRYNSPLHF. Here the CDR3 DNA reads TGTGCCAGCAGCTGGGGGGACAGTCGCTATAATTCACCCCTCCACTTT.

This clonotype was detected only a few times. The chain is built from TRBV20-1 and TRBJ1-5; D unclear. The CDR3 consists of 12 residues. Trimming pared 4 bases from V and 6 bases from J, leaving 10 bases between. CDR1 DFQATT and CDR2 SNEGSKA come from the germline V gene (reference sequence). CDR3 loop: CSANRDGQPQHF. The CDR3 DNA sequence: TGCAGTGCTAACCGTGACGGTCAGCCCCAGCATTTT.